This is a list of T cell receptor beta chains from one sample in a study of blood T cell repertoires in COVID-19. Only in-frame clones appear in the TCRdb table, and some are missing; sequencing was by immunoSEQ multiplex PCR. The table has just under 50,000 clones, 80% to 90% seen once; the top ten hold approximately 7.7%. Input material: peripheral blood. Receptor source: a human donor in a cohort sampled during active COVID-19. Each CDR3 is given with its conserved first and last residue. The D gene is left open where the match is weak. For some rows the clone size is stated as once, few or many, or as a class when expanded; others skip it.

abundance: few; v_gene: TRBV19; j_gene: TRBJ2-7; d_gene: TRBD2; CDR3aa: CASSTPGGSTYEQYF; CDR3nt: TGTGCCAGTAGTACCCCGGGAGGGTCGACGTACGAGCAGTACTTC
abundance: once; v_gene: TRBV6-2/TRBV6-3; j_gene: TRBJ2-3; d_gene: -; CDR3aa: CASSYPTEDRGSTDTQYF; CDR3nt: TGTGCCAGCAGTTACCCTACAGAGGATCGGGGGTCGACAGATACGCAGTATTTT
abundance: few; v_gene: TRBV28; j_gene: TRBJ2-7; d_gene: -; CDR3aa: CASKTPGTYEQYF; CDR3nt: TGTGCCAGCAAGACTCCCGGGACCTACGAGCAGTACTTC
abundance: -; v_gene: TRBV29-1; j_gene: TRBJ1-5; d_gene: -; CDR3aa: CSVRSGTTNQPQHF; CDR3nt: TGCAGCGTCCGATCCGGGACTACCAATCAGCCCCAGCATTTT
abundance: -; v_gene: TRBV9; j_gene: TRBJ1-3; d_gene: TRBD1; CDR3aa: CASSVGGQGVNTIYF; CDR3nt: TGTGCCAGCAGCGTAGGAGGGCAGGGGGTAAACACCATATATTTT
abundance: -; v_gene: TRBV6-5; j_gene: TRBJ2-7; d_gene: TRBD2; CDR3aa: CASKFGGVEQYF; CDR3nt: TGTGCCAGCAAGTTCGGGGGGGTCGAGCAGTACTTC
abundance: -; v_gene: TRBV27; j_gene: TRBJ2-1; d_gene: TRBD2; CDR3aa: CASSLDGRAYNEQFF; CDR3nt: TGTGCCAGCAGTTTAGACGGGAGGGCATACAATGAGCAGTTCTTC
abundance: -; v_gene: TRBV6-5; j_gene: TRBJ2-1; d_gene: -; CDR3aa: CATTKGLTYNEQFF; CDR3nt: TGTGCCACAACGAAGGGGCTGACCTACAATGAGCAGTTCTTC
abundance: few; v_gene: TRBV6-5; j_gene: TRBJ1-1; d_gene: -; CDR3aa: CASRNQGEAFF; CDR3nt: TGTGCCAGCAGAAACCAGGGTGAAGCTTTCTTT
abundance: -; v_gene: TRBV6-5; j_gene: TRBJ1-6; d_gene: -; CDR3aa: CASSRGMGSPLHF; CDR3nt: TGTGCCAGCAGTAGGGGTATGGGTTCACCCCTCCACTTT
abundance: once; v_gene: TRBV6-4; j_gene: TRBJ2-3; d_gene: -; CDR3aa: CASSEEASASDTQYF; CDR3nt: TGTGCCAGCAGTGAAGAGGCTAGTGCCTCAGATACGCAGTATTTT
abundance: -; v_gene: TRBV29-1; j_gene: TRBJ2-2; d_gene: -; CDR3aa: CSVYGRKDGELFF; CDR3nt: TGCAGCGTTTACGGGAGAAAGGACGGGGAGCTGTTTTTT
abundance: once; v_gene: TRBV6-5; j_gene: TRBJ2-7; d_gene: TRBD1; CDR3aa: CATNRGQVSYEQYF; CDR3nt: TGTGCCACCAACAGGGGGCAAGTAAGCTACGAGCAGTACTTC
abundance: -; v_gene: TRBV2; j_gene: TRBJ2-3; d_gene: TRBD2; CDR3aa: CASSGVAGETTQYF; CDR3nt: TGTGCCAGCAGTGGAGTTGCGGGAGAAACTACGCAGTATTTT
abundance: -; v_gene: TRBV6-5; j_gene: TRBJ1-2; d_gene: -; CDR3aa: CASSYSRQVSNYGYTF; CDR3nt: TGTGCCAGCAGTTACTCGAGACAGGTCTCGAACTATGGCTACACCTTC
abundance: -; v_gene: TRBV19; j_gene: TRBJ2-7; d_gene: -; CDR3aa: CASSKNRFPYEQYF; CDR3nt: TGTGCCAGTAGTAAAAACAGGTTTCCCTACGAGCAGTACTTC
abundance: -; v_gene: TRBV29-1; j_gene: TRBJ1-2; d_gene: -; CDR3aa: CSVERGGSGYGYTF; CDR3nt: TGCAGCGTTGAGAGAGGCGGTTCGGGCTATGGCTACACCTTC
abundance: once; v_gene: TRBV7-2; j_gene: TRBJ1-1; d_gene: -; CDR3aa: CASSSKRGETEAFF; CDR3nt: TGTGCCAGCAGCTCTAAACGGGGGGAAACTGAAGCTTTCTTT
abundance: -; v_gene: TRBV5-1; j_gene: TRBJ2-7; d_gene: TRBD1; CDR3aa: CASSSRGQGFDEQYF; CDR3nt: TGCGCCAGCAGCTCGCGGGGACAGGGTTTCGACGAGCAGTACTTC
abundance: -; v_gene: TRBV27; j_gene: TRBJ1-2; d_gene: TRBD1; CDR3aa: CASSKGQGPYGYTF; CDR3nt: TGTGCCAGCAGTAAGGGACAGGGACCCTATGGCTACACCTTC
abundance: -; v_gene: TRBV5-4; j_gene: TRBJ2-7; d_gene: TRBD1; CDR3aa: CASSLGQGEQYF; CDR3nt: TGTGCCAGCAGCCTAGGACAGGGCGAGCAGTACTTC
abundance: -; v_gene: TRBV19; j_gene: TRBJ2-1; d_gene: TRBD2; CDR3aa: CASSTSGPAGYNEQFF; CDR3nt: TGTGCCAGTAGTACTAGCGGTCCAGCAGGCTACAATGAGCAGTTCTTC
abundance: -; v_gene: TRBV5-4; j_gene: TRBJ2-5; d_gene: TRBD2; CDR3aa: CASSLGAAGRETQYF; CDR3nt: TGTGCCAGCAGCTTGGGGGCAGCGGGACGGGAGACCCAGTACTTC
abundance: once; v_gene: TRBV6-5; j_gene: TRBJ2-5; d_gene: -; CDR3aa: CASSRGGEETQYF; CDR3nt: TGTGCCAGCAGTCGCGGAGGGGAAGAGACCCAGTACTTC
abundance: -; v_gene: TRBV24-1; j_gene: TRBJ1-1; d_gene: -; CDR3aa: CATSGGTNTEAFF; CDR3nt: TGTGCCACCAGTGGTGGGACAAACACTGAAGCTTTCTTT
abundance: -; v_gene: TRBV28; j_gene: TRBJ2-7; d_gene: TRBD2; CDR3aa: CASSSQGLSGKFHEQYF; CDR3nt: TGTGCCAGCAGTTCCCAGGGCCTTAGCGGGAAATTCCACGAGCAGTACTTC
abundance: -; v_gene: TRBV29-1; j_gene: TRBJ2-7; d_gene: TRBD1; CDR3aa: CSVEGPGQGTEQYF; CDR3nt: TGCAGCGTTGAGGGTCCGGGACAGGGAACCGAGCAGTACTTC
abundance: -; v_gene: TRBV11-2; j_gene: TRBJ2-6; d_gene: -; CDR3aa: CASSYEGAGANVLTF; CDR3nt: TGTGCCAGCAGCTATGAGGGCGCTGGGGCCAACGTCCTGACTTTC
abundance: -; v_gene: TRBV18; j_gene: TRBJ1-1; d_gene: TRBD1; CDR3aa: CASSPTGTGNTEAFF; CDR3nt: TGTGCCAGCTCACCAACCGGGACAGGGAACACTGAAGCTTTCTTT
abundance: -; v_gene: TRBV6-1; j_gene: TRBJ1-5; d_gene: -; CDR3aa: CASSEGGSGQPQHF; CDR3nt: TGTGCCAGCAGTGAAGGTGGGAGTGGTCAGCCCCAGCATTTT
abundance: once; v_gene: TRBV11-2; j_gene: TRBJ1-4; d_gene: TRBD1; CDR3aa: CASSRTGNEKLFF; CDR3nt: TGTGCCAGCAGCAGGACAGGGAATGAAAAACTGTTTTTT
abundance: -; v_gene: TRBV28; j_gene: TRBJ1-5; d_gene: -; CDR3aa: CASRVQGAQPQHF; CDR3nt: TGTGCCAGCCGCGTGCAGGGCGCTCAGCCCCAGCATTTT
abundance: -; v_gene: TRBV2; j_gene: TRBJ2-7; d_gene: -; CDR3aa: CASSEAGRSEQYF; CDR3nt: TGTGCCAGCAGTGAAGCAGGGAGGTCCGAGCAGTACTTC
abundance: -; v_gene: TRBV6-6; j_gene: TRBJ1-5; d_gene: -; CDR3aa: CASSYYRVSNQPQHF; CDR3nt: TGTGCCAGCAGTTACTACAGGGTGAGCAATCAGCCCCAGCATTTT
abundance: -; v_gene: TRBV28; j_gene: TRBJ2-5; d_gene: -; CDR3aa: CASSTTQRETQYF; CDR3nt: TGTGCCAGCAGCACCACCCAGCGGGAGACCCAGTACTTC
abundance: -; v_gene: TRBV30; j_gene: TRBJ1-4; d_gene: -; CDR3aa: CAWGWAGYEKLFF; CDR3nt: TGTGCCTGGGGTTGGGCAGGGTATGAAAAACTGTTTTTT
abundance: -; v_gene: TRBV28; j_gene: TRBJ1-1; d_gene: TRBD1; CDR3aa: CASRQGAISEAFF; CDR3nt: TGTGCCAGCAGACAGGGGGCGATCTCTGAAGCTTTCTTT
abundance: -; v_gene: TRBV5-4; j_gene: TRBJ1-2; d_gene: TRBD1; CDR3aa: CASSSPRDRGRETGYTF; CDR3nt: TGTGCCAGCAGCTCCCCGCGGGACAGGGGGCGCGAAACCGGCTACACCTTC
abundance: -; v_gene: TRBV7-9; j_gene: TRBJ1-1; d_gene: -; CDR3aa: CASVSFETEAFF; CDR3nt: TGTGCCAGCGTAAGCTTTGAGACTGAAGCTTTCTTT
abundance: -; v_gene: TRBV7-2; j_gene: TRBJ1-2; d_gene: -; CDR3aa: CASSLTVANYGYTF; CDR3nt: TGTGCCAGCAGCTTGACTGTAGCTAACTATGGCTACACCTTC
abundance: few; v_gene: TRBV4-1; j_gene: TRBJ2-1; d_gene: TRBD1; CDR3aa: CASRGQGNNEQFF; CDR3nt: TGCGCCAGTCGTGGACAGGGAAACAATGAGCAGTTCTTC
abundance: -; v_gene: TRBV6-5; j_gene: TRBJ2-7; d_gene: -; CDR3aa: CASSYGGSILSEQYF; CDR3nt: TGTGCCAGCAGTTACGGAGGGAGCATTCTTTCCGAGCAGTACTTC
abundance: -; v_gene: TRBV2; j_gene: TRBJ2-7; d_gene: -; CDR3aa: CASSGRYEQYF; CDR3nt: TGTGCCAGCAGCGGTCGGTACGAGCAGTACTTC
abundance: -; v_gene: TRBV11-2; j_gene: TRBJ2-7; d_gene: TRBD2; CDR3aa: CASSLGPGLAVYEQYF; CDR3nt: TGTGCCAGCAGCTTAGGACCAGGACTAGCGGTATACGAGCAGTACTTC
abundance: -; v_gene: TRBV7-9; j_gene: TRBJ1-1; d_gene: -; CDR3aa: CASSSGVEAFF; CDR3nt: TGTGCCAGCAGCTCCGGGGTTGAAGCTTTCTTT
abundance: -; v_gene: TRBV5-4; j_gene: TRBJ2-7; d_gene: -; CDR3aa: CASSHRQAGSYEQYF; CDR3nt: TGTGCCAGCAGTCACCGACAGGCCGGCTCCTACGAGCAGTACTTC
abundance: -; v_gene: TRBV7-2; j_gene: TRBJ1-1; d_gene: TRBD1; CDR3aa: CASSSGQGMNTEAFF; CDR3nt: TGTGCCAGCAGCTCCGGACAGGGGATGAACACTGAAGCTTTCTTT
abundance: -; v_gene: TRBV2; j_gene: TRBJ2-7; d_gene: -; CDR3aa: CASTNSYEQYF; CDR3nt: TGTGCCAGCACCAATTCCTACGAGCAGTACTTC
abundance: few; v_gene: TRBV3-1/TRBV3-2; j_gene: TRBJ1-2; d_gene: TRBD1; CDR3aa: CASSNSDRAVGYTF; CDR3nt: TGTGCCAGCAGCAACTCGGACAGGGCAGTTGGCTACACCTTC
abundance: -; v_gene: TRBV5-4; j_gene: TRBJ1-2; d_gene: TRBD1; CDR3aa: CASSWGQGSLRDGYTF; CDR3nt: TGTGCCAGCAGCTGGGGACAGGGATCTTTGAGAGATGGCTACACCTTC
abundance: -; v_gene: TRBV9; j_gene: TRBJ2-2; d_gene: TRBD2; CDR3aa: CASSGSGSNTGELFF; CDR3nt: TGTGCCAGCAGCGGGAGCGGGAGTAACACCGGGGAGCTGTTTTTT
abundance: -; v_gene: TRBV5-4; j_gene: TRBJ2-7; d_gene: -; CDR3aa: CASSFEGYEQYF; CDR3nt: TGTGCCAGCAGCTTTGAGGGCTACGAGCAGTACTTC